The 18 T cell receptor beta chains listed next were all sequenced from one sample in a study of cytomegalovirus exposure and HLA in healthy donors. Use of 60 Vbeta and 13 Jbeta primers characterized the PCR. Data came from immunoSEQ multiplex PCR; TCRdb stores just in-frame clones and leaves some out. The repertoire holds over 30,000 clones, with about 70% as singletons. The sample comprised PBMCs. Receptors originate from a man aged 35 to 55 in good health and CMV-seropositive.

The chain carries TRBV19 and TRBJ2-3, with unresolved D. This CDR3 spans 14 amino acids. Germline CDR1 reads LNHDA; CDR2 reads SQIVND (reference sequence). Trimming left V 0 bases short and J 2 bases short, with 6 bases between. CDR3 sequence reads: CASSIDTNTDTQYF. Here the CDR3 DNA reads TGTGCCAGTAGTATAGACACTAACACAGATACGCAGTATTTT.

The J gene is TRBJ2-5, the V gene TRBV7-3; D perhaps matches TRBD2 (6 bases). Near its end, the DNA agrees better with TRBJ2-7, so the J call may be wrong. In germline, CDR1 is SGHTA, CDR2 FQGTGA. CDR3 length: 15 residues. The CDR3 coding sequence is TGTGCCAGCAGCCTGAGGGGCGGGGAGTCCTACGAGCAGTACTTC. Protein product: CASSLRGGESYEQYF.

This chain connects TRBV6-5 to TRBJ2-3; 8 bases map to TRBD1. Germline V CDR1 and CDR2: MNHEY, SVGAGI. The J segment lost 6 bases and the V segment lost 5 bases, leaving 7 bases of the junction unmatched. The CDR3 totals 14 residues. The CDR3 sequence: CASSTGRGRDTQYF. CDR3 nucleotides: TGTGCCAGCAGTACGGGCAGGGGGCGGGATACGCAGTATTTT.

The rearrangement joins TRBV12-5 to TRBJ2-7; 8 positions agree with TRBD1. CDR3 length: 13 residues. The V and J ends lost 6 bases and 4 bases, in that order; junction bases with no gene match: 5. Per the germline V gene, CDR1 is LGHNT and CDR2 is FRNRAP. Written as DNA, the CDR3 is TGTGCTAGTGGCCGGGACAGGACTTACGAGCAGTACTTC. It is translated as CASGRDRTYEQYF.

This clone has more than one count but fewer than ten. The chain joins TRBV5-1 to TRBJ1-2; possibly TRBD1 for D (5 bases). Trimming took off 3 bases at V and 6 bases at J, with 15 bases between the two ends. Germline assignment: CDR1 SGHRS and CDR2 YFSETQ. The CDR3 sequence is 14 residues long. This CDR3 reads CASSWGGDGDGYTF. The CDR3 DNA follows: TGCGCCAGCAGCTGGGGCGGGGACGGTGATGGCTACACCTTC.

The chain links TRBV7-2 to TRBJ1-5; D is unresolved. Between the trimmed V and J ends, which lost 4 bases and 2 bases, there was a span of 18 bases. The V gene's germline CDR1 is SGHTA and CDR2 FQGNSA. This CDR3 comprises 17 residues. In nucleotides, the CDR3 is TGTGCCAGCAGCTCACCCCGCCGAGGCAATGGCAATCAGCCCCAGCATTTT. It codes for CASSSPRRGNGNQPQHF.

V and J are TRBV9 and TRBJ1-4; D call uncertain. Germline lookup yields CDR1 SGDLS and CDR2 YYNGEE. Trimming stripped 3 bases from V and 8 bases from J, with 17 bases between. The CDR3 extends over 15 amino acids. The CDR3 coding sequence is TGTGCCAGCAGCGGGGAAGGTAACGGAGGGGAAAAACTGTTTTTT. It codes for CASSGEGNGGEKLFF. The full variable domain, rest sourced from reference TRBV9 and TRBJ1-4, is DSGVTQTPKHLITATGQRVTLRCSPRSGDLSVYWYQQSLDQGLQFLIQYYNGEERAKGNILERFSAQQFPDLHSELNLSSLELGDSALYFCASSGEGNGGEKLFFGSGTQLSVL.

The chain links TRBV30 to TRBJ2-7; TRBD1 aligns across 9 bases. The CDR3 extends over 12 amino acids. V trimming: 2 bases; J trimming: 6 bases; junction bases outside the gene matches: 2. Germline assignment: CDR1 GTSNPN and CDR2 SVGIG (reference sequence). CDR3 in amino acids: CAWSNRGLEQYF. The CDR3 coding sequence is TGTGCCTGGAGTAACAGGGGGCTCGAGCAGTACTTC.

The chain uses TRBV7-9 and TRBJ2-7; 7 positions agree with TRBD1. Germline V CDR1 and CDR2: SEHNR, FQNEAQ (reference sequence). The CDR3 contains 14 residues. The junction had 4 bases not matched to a gene; V was cut back by 1 base and J by 4 bases. This CDR3 is CASSLGGGAYEQYF. The CDR3 DNA sequence: TGTGCCAGCAGCTTAGGAGGGGGCGCGTACGAGCAGTACTTC. Supplemented by reference TRBV7-9 and TRBJ2-7, the full variable domain reads DTGVSQNPRHKITKRGQNVTFRCDPISEHNRLYWYRQTLGQGPEFLTYFQNEAQLEKSRLLSDRFSAERPKGSFSTLEIQRTEQGDSAMYLCASSLGGGAYEQYFGPGTRLTVT.

This clone was recorded only once. The V and J genes are TRBV6-5 and TRBJ1-6, with unresolved D. Between the trimmed V and J ends, which lost 8 bases and 7 bases, there was a span of 12 bases. Germline V lookup: CDR1 MNHEY, CDR2 SVGAGI. The CDR3 has 13 residues. In DNA, the CDR3 is TGTGCCAGCTCCGCGGTCGAGAATTCACCCCTCCACTTT. This codes for CASSAVENSPLHF.

The chain has TRBV5-6 and TRBJ1-2; D may be TRBD1 (5 bases). The CDR3 is 13 residues long. Per germline, CDR1 SGHDT and CDR2 YYEEEE. The V end was cut by 4 bases, the J end by 7 bases, with 14 bases between. The CDR3 loop reads CASSPKPQGGYTF. In DNA, the CDR3 is TGTGCCAGCAGCCCCAAACCTCAGGGTGGCTACACCTTC.

V usage is TRBV27 and J usage is TRBJ2-1, with D maybe TRBD2 (6 bases). The CDR3 extends over 14 amino acids. V shed 5 bases and J shed 1 base, with 9 bases lying between them. The germline gives CDR1 MNHEY, CDR2 SMNVEV (reference sequence). The CDR3 DNA is TGTGCCAGCAGTCCGGGGGTTTCCTACAATGAGCAGTTCTTC. Its translation: CASSPGVSYNEQFF.

The genes are TRBV2 and TRBJ2-2; TRBD2 is a possible D gene (5 bases). The CDR3 totals 16 residues. Germline V gene data show CDR1 as SNHLY and CDR2 as FYNNEI. With 7 bases removed from V and 0 bases from J, the gap between germline ends came to 15 bases. The CDR3: CASTLIGVANTGELFF. CDR3 coding DNA: TGTGCCAGCACCTTAATCGGGGTCGCGAACACCGGGGAGCTGTTTTTT.

The chain carries TRBV23-1 and TRBJ2-7; 7 nucleotides agree with TRBD1. TRBV23-1 is an ORF, and what it does is uncertain. V shed 2 bases and J 6 bases; nucleotides not matched to a gene: 10. This CDR3 is built from 15 residues. CDR3 nucleotides: TGCGCCAGCAGTCAACCGACAGGGTATGTCTTCGAGCAGTACTTC. It specifies CASSQPTGYVFEQYF.

The V gene is TRBV5-6, the J gene TRBJ2-1, with a possible D match to TRBD2 (7 bases). With 0 bases removed from V and 7 bases from J, the gap between germline ends came to 14 bases. Germline V gene lookup returns CDR1 SGHDT and CDR2 YYEEEE. The CDR3 length is 15 residues. CDR3 bases: TGTGCCAGCAGCTTGGGTGGGGGGGCACGTAATGAGCAGTTCTTC. Translating it yields CASSLGGGARNEQFF. Supplemented by reference TRBV5-6 and TRBJ2-1, the full variable domain reads DAGVTQSPTHLIKTRGQQVTLRCSPKSGHDTVSWYQQALGQGPQFIFQYYEEEERQRGNFPDRFSGHQFPNYSSELNVNALLLGDSALYLCASSLGGGARNEQFFGPGTRLTVL.

To note about this clone: The CDR3 does not end in the conserved phenylalanine or tryptophan, so this is likely a read error. V gene TRBV5-1 combines with J gene TRBJ2-7; perhaps TRBD1 as D (6 bases). CDR3 size: 15 residues. CDR1 and CDR2 (germline): SGHRS, YFSETQ. Trimming took off 0 bases at V and 2 bases at J, with 12 bases between the two ends. CDR3 region: CASSLDGTQAYEQYL. The CDR3 DNA is TGCGCCAGCAGCTTGGATGGGACACAGGCCTACGAGCAGTACCTC.

This clone came up a few times. V and J are TRBV19 and TRBJ1-5; 11 bases align to TRBD1. CDR3 length: 16 amino acids. The ends lost 6 bases at V and 4 bases at J; junction bases unmatched: 8. The germline V gene has CDR1 LNHDA and CDR2 SQIVND (reference sequence). The CDR3 loop reads CASRTQDRGRNQPQHF. The CDR3 DNA is TGTGCCAGTAGAACCCAGGACAGGGGGCGGAATCAGCCCCAGCATTTT. Combining the CDR3 with reference TRBV19 and TRBJ1-5 gives the whole variable domain DGGITQSPKYLFRKEGQNVTLSCEQNLNHDAMYWYRQDPGQGLRLIYYSQIVNDFQKGDIAEGYSVSREKKESFPLTVTSAQKNPTAFYLCASRTQDRGRNQPQHFGDGTRLSIL.

This chain links TRBV9 with TRBJ1-6; 8 nucleotides align to TRBD1. Germline V CDR1 and CDR2: SGDLS, YYNGEE. The CDR3 sequence is 17 residues long. V shed 4 bases, J shed 5 bases, and the junction held 11 bases outside the gene matches. In DNA, the CDR3 is TGTGCCAGCAGCCCATCCCCTTTACAGGGGGATAATTCACCCCTCCACTTT. Protein product: CASSPSPLQGDNSPLHF.